The following is a T cell receptor (beta chain) sequence with its context. This specimen comes from a study of T-cell memory formation after mild COVID-19. TCRdb reprocessed the 5' RACE reads via MiXCR and lists one record per CDR3 protein. The top ten clones hold 20% to 25% of a sample with roughly 300,000 distinct CDR3 sequences, 7.5% to 9.5% of them seen once. V lost 5 bases to trimming and J lost 1 base; unmatched junction nucleotides: 4. Germline V gene data show CDR1 as MGHRA and CDR2 as YSYEKL. The CDR3 runs to 14 residues. Sequencing was done on a sample of PBMCs or a T cell subset sorted from them (not recorded which). This receptor was identified in a man aged 18 to 30 who had mild COVID-19 (a few samples of this study predate the infection). Cell type and time point are not known. The chain combines TRBV4-1 with TRBJ2-5; the match to TRBD2 covers 7 bases. CDR3 region: CASSTWTSQETQYF. The CDR3 nucleotides read TGCGCCAGCAGCACCTGGACTAGCCAAGAGACCCAGTACTTC.